These T cell receptor beta chains were read from a single sample in a study of early T cells in non-severe SARS-CoV-2 infection. Using its own MiXCR run on the 5' RACE reads, TCRdb lists one record per CDR3 protein. The data show 40,000 to 45,000 distinct CDR3 sequences, 10% to 15% seen once. The sample consisted of whole blood. These receptors originate from an adult who was a healthcare worker with PCR-confirmed SARS-CoV-2 infection or an uninfected control (not recorded which). The CDR3 runs from the conserved cysteine through the conserved F or W. D genes are given only for firm matches.

D | V | CDR3
TRBD1 | TRBV20-1 | CSAPTGTQQPQHF
TRBD2 | TRBV4-3 | CASSRGSGALDTQYF
NA | TRBV6-2/TRBV6-3 | CASRGASRSGEQYF
NA | TRBV7-3 | CASSLSGVDEQFF
NA | TRBV6-5 | CASSYRAPIGDTQYF
TRBD2 | TRBV12-5 | CASGIRGLFLYEQYF
NA | TRBV11-2 | CASSSRGKLFF
NA | TRBV11-2 | CASSFSAGELFF
NA | TRBV4-3 | CASSQVSNLYGYTF
TRBD1 | TRBV6-6 | CASRATGGDEQFF
NA | TRBV6-1 | CASSDPTSPSYEQYF
NA | TRBV20-1 | CSATTPGSNYGYTF
NA | TRBV7-9 | CASSYLVSNEQFF
TRBD2 | TRBV5-1 | CASGSGNSYNEQFF
TRBD2 | TRBV19 | CASSISGTSGSYNEQFF
TRBD1 | TRBV29-1 | CSVAGTGGGLDTQYF
TRBD1 | TRBV19 | CASSFGTGGTGELFF
NA | TRBV10-3 | CAISEAVGGIVGYTF
TRBD2 | TRBV9 | CASTSSGGSHEQYF
TRBD2 | TRBV20-1 | CSARTSGRAIDTQYF
NA | TRBV10-3 | CAVYTGELFF
TRBD2 | TRBV30 | CAWVPGLNYNEQFF
NA | TRBV10-1 | CASGRSGELFF
NA | TRBV2 | CASSGEVTRGYTF
NA | TRBV7-2 | CASSLAGPAGTQYF
NA | TRBV29-1 | CSVSKGSKETQYF
NA | TRBV2 | CASSERPGPTYEQYF
NA | TRBV3-1 | CASSQGWSSYEQYF
NA | TRBV9 | CASSASGTVETQYF
NA | TRBV3-1 | CASGKGTEAFF
TRBD1 | TRBV27 | CASKTWDRGEETQYF
TRBD1 | TRBV9 | CASSVRGTGGTEAFF
NA | TRBV11-2 | CASSLLAIGTYEQYF
NA | TRBV20-1 | CSARDPGEGAYNSPLHF
NA | TRBV4-1 | CASSQDMTARNEKLFF
TRBD2 | TRBV12-3/TRBV12-4 | CASNPLAGGPSGELFF
TRBD1 | TRBV9 | CASSSRDRSVGELFF
TRBD2 | TRBV27 | CASSLRGLAVYNEQFF
NA | TRBV11-3 | CASSLNGGSGELFF
TRBD2 | TRBV7-3 | CASSLIGGRTYEQYF
NA | TRBV30 | CAWSVGTAGNTIYF
NA | TRBV6-5 | CASSYTRTGELFF
TRBD2 | TRBV7-8 | CASSPVAGRPPGELFF
NA | TRBV27 | CASSLSYESAQHF
TRBD2 | TRBV29-1 | CSVRLARQETQYF
NA | TRBV20-1 | CSARVGENTIYF
NA | TRBV29-1 | CSVAPWESLEEQFF
NA | TRBV24-1 | CATSDFWDLIYEQYF
NA | TRBV6-5 | CASSSTGFQPQHF
NA | TRBV3-1 | CASSQVRSPRAGEQYF
NA | TRBV6-2/TRBV6-3 | CASSLDGGHYEQYF
TRBD1 | TRBV5-1 | CASSLAPGTANEKLFF
NA | TRBV7-2 | CASSLDQVTQYF
TRBD1 | TRBV20-1 | CSASPGTGGSEQYF